Shown below are 17 T cell receptor beta chains from a single sample sequenced in a study of cytomegalovirus exposure and HLA in healthy donors. Amplification used 60 Vbeta primers and 13 Jbeta primers. Here immunoSEQ multiplex PCR was the method, and the copy in TCRdb shows in-frame clones only, minus some. The sample gives 120,000 or so clones, roughly 72% of which show up once; approximately 3.9% is in the top ten. The material sequenced was PBMCs. The receptor source for this set is a man aged 40-49 years in good health and CMV-seropositive.

This chain links TRBV5-1 with TRBJ2-1; TRBD1 is a possible D gene (5 bases). The CDR3 has 15 amino acids. From germline, CDR1 is SGHRS and CDR2 YFSETQ. V dropped 0 bases and J dropped 4 bases, with 11 bases sitting between them. CDR3 sequence reads: CASSLALDMYNEQFF. DNA for the CDR3: TGCGCCAGCAGCTTGGCTTTGGACATGTACAATGAGCAGTTCTTC.

The chain has TRBV4-3 and TRBJ1-5; 9 bases align to TRBD1. The V segment lost 0 bases and the J segment 7 bases; nucleotides outside the gene matches: 19. The CDR3 has 20 amino acids. Germline values: CDR1 LGHNA, CDR2 YSLEER. CDR3 DNA: TGCGCCAGCAGCCAAGATCTTACCGGACAGGGGCAGATTTTGTACCAGCCCCAGCATTTT. This sequence encodes CASSQDLTGQGQILYQPQHF.

The CDR3 bases are TGTGCCAGCAGCCCAGACAGGGCTGAGACCCAGTACTTC. Its translation is CASSPDRAETQYF. The chain combines TRBV11-3 with TRBJ2-5, with 7 positions matching TRBD1. CDR1 is SGHNT and CDR2 is YENEEA in the germline V gene. Losses at the gene ends were 5 bases for V and 5 bases for J; bases not matched to a gene: 5. This CDR3 contains 13 residues. The variable domain in full, completed from reference TRBV11-3 and TRBJ2-5, reads EAGVVQSPRYKIIEKKQPVAFWCNPISGHNTLYWYLQNLGQGPELLIRYENEEAVDDSQLPKDRFSAERLKGVDSTLKIQPAELGDSAVYLCASSPDRAETQYFGPGTRLLVL.

The chain couples TRBV2 to TRBJ2-7, with D possibly matching TRBD1 (7 bases). With 10 bases removed from V and 6 bases from J, the gap between germline ends came to 19 bases. The CDR3 contains 13 residues. From germline, CDR1 is SNHLY and CDR2 FYNNEI. The CDR3 sequence is CATIIRQGGEQYF. In nucleotides, the CDR3 is TGTGCCACTATAATCCGACAGGGAGGCGAGCAGTACTTC.

The CDR3 sequence: CAISDPGHQSYEQYF. CDR3 sequence (DNA): TGTGCCATCAGCGACCCGGGACACCAAAGCTACGAGCAGTACTTC. The V call is TRBV10-3, the J call TRBJ2-7; a weak D match, TRBD1 (6 bases). The germline V gene has CDR1 ENHRY and CDR2 SYGVKD. This CDR3 has 15 residues. Between the trimmed V and J ends, which lost 6 bases and 3 bases, there was a span of 18 bases.

This clone was seen a few times. The chain couples TRBV28 to TRBJ2-7, with a weak D call TRBD1 (6 bases). This CDR3 spans 13 amino acids. The germline gives CDR1 MDHEN, CDR2 SYDVKM. The V gene lost 6 bases and the J gene lost 6 bases, with 15 bases spanning the gap. CDR3 nucleotides: TGTGCCAGCAGCTCCACAGGGCCAGGCGAGCAGTACTTC. Translation: CASSSTGPGEQYF.

Worth noting for this clone: This specimen includes other DNA sequences encoding the same CDR3. This chain connects TRBV6-5 to TRBJ1-1, with 7 bases fitting TRBD1. The CDR3 has 13 amino acids. In germline, CDR1 is MNHEY, CDR2 SVGAGI. V shed 6 bases, J shed 3 bases, and the junction held 4 bases outside the gene matches. The CDR3 sequence is CASRQGRDTEAFF. The CDR3 bases are TGTGCCAGCAGACAGGGGCGGGACACTGAAGCTTTCTTT.

This clone was recorded only once. The chain couples TRBV6-5 to TRBJ2-5; a weak D match, TRBD1 (5 bases). Germline V gene lookup returns CDR1 MNHEY and CDR2 SVGAGI. The V end was cut by 2 bases, the J end by 11 bases, with 15 bases between. The length of the CDR3 is 13 residues. The CDR3 is CASSYGAAAEQYF. The CDR3 DNA reads as TGTGCCAGCAGTTACGGGGCGGCGGCGGAGCAGTACTTC.

The rearrangement links TRBV7-2 to TRBJ2-3; D may be TRBD2 (7 bases). Germline CDR1 SGHTA, CDR2 FQGNSA. With 6 bases removed from V and 2 bases from J, the gap between germline ends came to 21 bases. The CDR3 runs to 17 residues. CDR3 residues: CASSHGGGRGYTDTQYF. For the CDR3, the DNA is TGTGCCAGCAGTCACGGCGGGGGCAGGGGCTACACAGATACGCAGTATTTT.

This chain links TRBV7-2 with TRBJ1-1; D might be TRBD1 (6 bases). Germline-derived CDR1 and CDR2 are SGHTA and FQGNSA. The CDR3 totals 18 residues. The V gene lost 2 bases and the J gene lost 0 bases, with 19 bases spanning the gap. CDR3 protein: CASSLWVRGGRMNTEAFF. CDR3 bases: TGTGCCAGCAGCTTATGGGTCAGGGGTGGGCGAATGAACACTGAAGCTTTCTTT.

The chain carries TRBV6-6 and TRBJ2-2, with TRBD1 as a possible D gene (6 bases). Trimming removed 5 bases from V and 6 bases from J, with 10 bases in between. The germline V gene has CDR1 MNHNY and CDR2 SVGAGI (reference sequence). The CDR3 spans 13 residues. In DNA form, the CDR3 reads TGTGCCAGCAGTGCCCAGGGGCCCGGGGAGCTGTTTTTT. This encodes CASSAQGPGELFF.

The rearrangement joins TRBV5-1 to TRBJ1-4; 7 bases fit TRBD1. Germline V gene sequence: CDR1 SGHRS, CDR2 YFSETQ. This CDR3 spans 15 amino acids. The trim removed 3 bases at V and 8 bases at J, leaving 10 bases unmatched. The CDR3: CASSSTQGVREKLFF. Here the CDR3 DNA reads TGCGCCAGCAGCTCGACGCAGGGGGTTCGGGAAAAACTGTTTTTT.

This sequence joins TRBV21-1 and TRBJ1-1. TRBV21-1 is noted as a pseudogene. The CDR3 runs to 16 residues. CDR3 bases: TGTGCCAGCAGCAAAGGGGAGGGAAGGGCCTTCGTTGAAGCTTTCTTT. Translation: CASSKGEGRAFVEAFF.

The V gene is TRBV27, the J gene TRBJ1-5; the D gene is possibly TRBD1 (5 bases). The CDR3 is made up of 16 amino acids. Germline CDR1 is MNHEY and CDR2 is SMNVEV (reference sequence). V was clipped by 3 bases and J by 0 bases, with 12 bases between them. As DNA, the CDR3 is TGTGCCAGCAGTTTTAAGGCGCAGGGTAGCAATCAGCCCCAGCATTTT. Amino acid sequence: CASSFKAQGSNQPQHF.

This clone was seen a few times. The V and J genes are TRBV4-3 and TRBJ1-1, with D possibly matching TRBD1 (5 bases). The CDR3 has 15 residues. Germline CDR1 reads LGHNA; CDR2 reads YSLEER. Deletions cut 0 bases from V and 5 bases from J, with 13 bases between. The chain's CDR3 is CASSQEDIGWTEAFF. CDR3 coding DNA: TGCGCCAGCAGCCAAGAGGACATAGGATGGACTGAAGCTTTCTTT.

The gene calls are TRBV7-9 and TRBJ2-7, with D tentatively TRBD1 (7 bases). Trimming removed 2 bases at V and 6 bases at J, with 17 bases between. The CDR3 consists of 15 residues. Germline V gives CDR1 SEHNR, CDR2 FQNEAQ (reference sequence). This CDR3 reads CASSLRAGGSREQYF. DNA of the CDR3: TGTGCCAGCAGCTTAAGAGCAGGGGGGAGTCGCGAGCAGTACTTC.

This clone was counted a few times. The chain is built from TRBV2 and TRBJ2-7; D remains ambiguous. The CDR3 is made up of 14 amino acids. CDR1 is SNHLY and CDR2 is FYNNEI in the germline V gene. V lost 2 bases, J lost 5 bases, and 13 bases lay in between. The CDR3 protein is CASSETVQAHEQYF. Written as DNA, the CDR3 is TGTGCCAGCAGTGAAACGGTTCAGGCTCACGAGCAGTACTTC.